This is a list of T cell receptor beta chains from one sample in a study of neoadjuvant anti-PD-1 for oral cavity cancer. Clones were read by immunoSEQ multiplex PCR, and TCRdb kept only the in-frame ones, dropping some. The sample has more than 10,000 clones, roughly 60% seen once. This sample comprised PBMCs, obtained before nivolumab (anti-PD-1) treatment. These receptors originate from a person aged 35 to 85 with oral cavity squamous cell carcinoma. Each CDR3 is given with its conserved first and last residue. D genes are given only for firm matches. Clone size is shown for a subset of rows, as once, few, many or a class of expanded clone.

D: NA; size: NA; length: 15; J: TRBJ2-7; V: TRBV7-9; DNA: TGTGCCAGCAGCTTAGCTGAGGGTGTCACCTACGAGCAGTACTTC; CDR3: CASSLAEGVTYEQYF
D: NA; size: NA; length: 15; J: TRBJ1-1; V: TRBV27; DNA: TGTGCCAGCAGTTTATTTGGACAGATGAACACTGAAGCTTTCTTT; CDR3: CASSLFGQMNTEAFF
D: NA; size: NA; length: 16; J: TRBJ1-1; V: TRBV6-5; DNA: TGTGCCAGCAGTTCGAATCACAGGGCACAAGAAACTGAAGCTTTCTTT; CDR3: CASSSNHRAQETEAFF
D: TRBD1; size: once; length: 15; J: TRBJ1-2; V: TRBV7-8; DNA: TGTGCCAGCAGCGCACCCCAGGGGGCGTTTGGCGGCTACACCTTC; CDR3: CASSAPQGAFGGYTF
D: TRBD2; size: NA; length: 15; J: TRBJ2-5; V: TRBV19; DNA: TGTGCCAGTAGTTTAGCGACTAGCGGAATACAGACCCAGTACTTC; CDR3: CASSLATSGIQTQYF
D: NA; size: NA; length: 15; J: TRBJ1-1; V: TRBV4-2; DNA: TGTGCCAGCAGCCAAGATCGGAGGAAAGTCACTGAAGCTTTCTTT; CDR3: CASSQDRRKVTEAFF
D: NA; size: few; length: 13; J: TRBJ1-1; V: TRBV6-1; DNA: TGTGCCAGCAGTGAAAATTACGGCACTGAAGCTTTCTTT; CDR3: CASSENYGTEAFF
D: TRBD2; size: NA; length: 14; J: TRBJ2-4; V: TRBV5-1; DNA: TGCGCCAGCAGCCTTCCTAGCGGGGATAACATTCAGTACTTC; CDR3: CASSLPSGDNIQYF
D: NA; size: NA; length: 13; J: TRBJ1-1; V: TRBV30; DNA: TGTGCCTTTGGGGAGGGGGTGAACACTGAAGCTTTCTTT; CDR3: CAFGEGVNTEAFF
D: TRBD1; size: few; length: 16; J: TRBJ1-4; V: TRBV27; DNA: TGTGCCAGCAGTCCAGGTCCGGGACAGTCAAATGAAAAACTGTTTTTT; CDR3: CASSPGPGQSNEKLFF
D: TRBD2; size: NA; length: 15; J: TRBJ2-3; V: TRBV2; DNA: TGTGCCAGCAAAGCAGGGAGGGCCATCGCAGATACGCAGTATTTT; CDR3: CASKAGRAIADTQYF
D: TRBD2; size: NA; length: 15; J: TRBJ2-5; V: TRBV6-6; DNA: TGTGCCAGCAGAACACTAGCGGGGGGTGGGAAGACCCAGTACTTC; CDR3: CASRTLAGGGKTQYF
D: TRBD1; size: NA; length: 16; J: TRBJ2-1; V: TRBV11-2; DNA: TGTGCCAGCAGCTTAGCCGGGACAGGGACCATCAATGAGCAGTTCTTC; CDR3: CASSLAGTGTINEQFF
D: NA; size: NA; length: 14; J: TRBJ1-4; V: TRBV7-9; DNA: TGTGCCAGCAGCTTAGACGTCTCGAATGAAAAACTGTTTTTT; CDR3: CASSLDVSNEKLFF
D: TRBD2; size: NA; length: 14; J: TRBJ2-1; V: TRBV2; DNA: TGTGCCAGCAGTGAACTAGCGGGGTGGGTTGAGCAGTTCTTC; CDR3: CASSELAGWVEQFF
D: NA; size: NA; length: 14; J: TRBJ1-1; V: TRBV27; DNA: TGTGCCAGCAGTTTACCAGGGGTCGGCACTGAAGCTTTCTTT; CDR3: CASSLPGVGTEAFF
D: NA; size: NA; length: 18; J: TRBJ2-7; V: TRBV7-8; DNA: TGTGCCAGCAGCTTAGTATGGGGGGTCCCGGGACAGTCCTACGAGCAGTACTTC; CDR3: CASSLVWGVPGQSYEQYF
D: NA; size: NA; length: 13; J: TRBJ2-7; V: TRBV27; DNA: TGTGCCAGCAGTCTCCTCGGCACCTACGAGCAGTACTTC; CDR3: CASSLLGTYEQYF
D: TRBD1; size: NA; length: 15; J: TRBJ1-5; V: TRBV6-5; DNA: TGTGCCAGCAGCATAGGGACAGGGAAATATCAGCCCCAGCATTTT; CDR3: CASSIGTGKYQPQHF
D: TRBD1; size: NA; length: 15; J: TRBJ1-5; V: TRBV28; DNA: TGTGCCAGCAGTTTAACCGGGACAGGGAATCGTCCCCAGCATTTT; CDR3: CASSLTGTGNRPQHF
D: NA; size: NA; length: 15; J: TRBJ1-1; V: TRBV5-4; DNA: TGTGCCAGCAGCCATGGACCCAATCTGAACACTGAAGCTTTCTTT; CDR3: CASSHGPNLNTEAFF
D: TRBD2; size: NA; length: 19; J: TRBJ2-4; V: TRBV18; DNA: TGTGCCAGCTCACCGGGCGGGAGGGCCACCCCTCTAGCCAAAAACATTCAGTACTTC; CDR3: CASSPGGRATPLAKNIQYF
D: NA; size: NA; length: 16; J: TRBJ1-4; V: TRBV27; DNA: TGTGCCAGCAGGGAAACAGGGCGCCCACGAAATGAAAAACTGTTTTTT; CDR3: CASRETGRPRNEKLFF
D: TRBD1; size: few; length: 15; J: TRBJ2-2; V: TRBV15; DNA: TGTGCCACCAGGATCACGGGACAGGGCACCGGGGAGCTGTTTTTT; CDR3: CATRITGQGTGELFF
D: TRBD1; size: NA; length: 16; J: TRBJ1-3; V: TRBV5-6; DNA: TGTGCCAGCAGCAGGACAGGGGGCCCTTCTGGAAACACCATATATTTT; CDR3: CASSRTGGPSGNTIYF
D: NA; size: NA; length: 12; J: TRBJ1-1; V: TRBV11-3; DNA: TGTGCCAGCGAGGGCAGGGAAACTGAAGCTTTCTTT; CDR3: CASEGRETEAFF
D: TRBD2; size: once; length: 14; J: TRBJ2-1; V: TRBV6-1; DNA: TGTGCCAGCAGTGTGTTACTAGCGGGAGTGGGTACGTTCTTC; CDR3: CASSVLLAGVGTFF
D: NA; size: NA; length: 14; J: TRBJ2-3; V: TRBV6-5; DNA: TGTGCCAGCAGTCGTTCAGGCCAAACAGATACGCAGTATTTT; CDR3: CASSRSGQTDTQYF
D: NA; size: NA; length: 15; J: TRBJ1-1; V: TRBV6-6; DNA: TGTGCCAGCAGGGGGGCAGGGGATGGAAACACTGAAGCTTTCTTT; CDR3: CASRGAGDGNTEAFF